The 10 T cell receptor beta chains reported below all come from one sample, sequenced in a study of T cell changes during pregnancy in multiple sclerosis. The assay was immunoSEQ multiplex PCR, and TCRdb's table has in-frame clones only and misses some. Here the sample spans over 45,000 clones, 80% to 90% being singletons. The specimen comprised peripheral blood, sampled in the first trimester of pregnancy. The receptors come from a female donor with multiple sclerosis, enrolled in a pregnancy study.

J is TRBJ1-5 and V is TRBV19; 7 nucleotides line up with TRBD1. Losses at the gene ends were 5 bases for V and 4 bases for J; bases not matched to a gene: 5. The CDR3 loop spans 14 amino acids. Germline CDR1 reads LNHDA; CDR2 reads SQIVND (reference sequence). CDR3 protein: CASSAQGSNQPQHF. For the CDR3, the DNA is TGTGCCAGTAGTGCACAGGGGAGTAATCAGCCCCAGCATTTT.

The chain is built from TRBV11-3 and TRBJ2-1; 9 bases match TRBD1. This CDR3 is built from 13 residues. Germline V gene lookup returns CDR1 SGHNT and CDR2 YENEEA. The junction had 6 bases not matched to a gene; V was cut back by 2 bases and J by 13 bases. CDR3 loop: CASSLTPDRGQFF. DNA for the CDR3: TGTGCCAGCAGCTTAACCCCGGACAGGGGACAGTTCTTC.

The chain joins TRBV18 to TRBJ2-7, with 8 bases identical to TRBD2. The germline gives CDR1 KGHSH, CDR2 LQKENI. The CDR3 has 17 residues. V trimming: 3 bases; J trimming: 6 bases; junction bases outside the gene matches: 16. The chain's CDR3 is CASSPALAGGAIPEQYF. Written as DNA, the CDR3 is TGTGCCAGCTCACCCGCTCTAGCCGGGGGGGCCATTCCCGAGCAGTACTTC. Full variable domain (remainder filled in from reference TRBV18 and TRBJ2-7): NAGVMQNPRHLVRRRGQEARLRCSPMKGHSHVYWYRQLPEEGLKFMVYLQKENIIDESGMPKERFSAEFPKEGPSILRIQQVVRGDSAAYFCASSPALAGGAIPEQYFGPGTRLTVT.

The chain recombines TRBV5-4 with TRBJ1-2; the match to TRBD1 covers 11 bases. This CDR3 spans 15 amino acids. Germline V CDR1 and CDR2: SGHNT, YYREEE (reference sequence). The junction had 4 bases not matched to a gene; V was cut back by 2 bases and J by 4 bases. The CDR3, as DNA: TGTGCCAGCAGCTTCGTTGGACAGGGGGCCTATGGCTACACCTTC. This sequence encodes CASSFVGQGAYGYTF.

This clone was seen a few times. The chain joins TRBV9 to TRBJ1-1; weak D call: TRBD1 (5 bases). Between the trimmed V and J ends, which lost 5 bases and 3 bases, there was a span of 11 bases. CDR3 length: 13 amino acids. The germline V gene has CDR1 SGDLS and CDR2 YYNGEE. The CDR3, as DNA: TGTGCCAGCAGTTACACGGGGGACACTGAAGCTTTCTTT. Residues: CASSYTGDTEAFF. The whole variable domain, filled in from reference TRBV9 and TRBJ1-1, reads DSGVTQTPKHLITATGQRVTLRCSPRSGDLSVYWYQQSLDQGLQFLIQYYNGEERAKGNILERFSAQQFPDLHSELNLSSLELGDSALYFCASSYTGDTEAFFGQGTRLTVV.

The chain employs TRBV20-1 and TRBJ2-5, with D uncertain. V shed 6 bases and J shed 9 bases, with 14 bases lying between them. The CDR3 sequence is 11 residues long. Germline V gives CDR1 DFQATT, CDR2 SNEGSKA (reference sequence). CDR3 DNA sequence: TGCAGTGCCGTGGCCCTAGTTCCCCAGTACTTC. It encodes CSAVALVPQYF.

This clone was counted a single time. This sequence joins TRBV5-4 and TRBJ2-1; weak D call: TRBD2 (6 bases). The ends were cut back, 0 bases at V and 6 bases at J, with 16 bases in the middle. Germline V lookup: CDR1 SGHNT, CDR2 YYREEE (reference sequence). CDR3 length: 16 residues. The CDR3 here is CASSLGGTVASNEQFF. The CDR3 DNA reads TGTGCCAGCAGCTTGGGTGGGACTGTGGCAAGCAATGAGCAGTTCTTC. The full variable domain, rest sourced from reference TRBV5-4 and TRBJ2-1, is ETGVTQSPTHLIKTRGQQVTLRCSSQSGHNTVSWYQQALGQGPQFIFQYYREEENGRGNFPPRFSGLQFPNYSSELNVNALELDDSALYLCASSLGGTVASNEQFFGPGTRLTVL.

V usage is TRBV6-5 and J usage is TRBJ1-2; a possible D gene is TRBD1 (6 bases). Between the trimmed V and J ends, which lost 6 bases and 3 bases, there was a span of 11 bases. Germline values: CDR1 MNHEY, CDR2 SVGAGI. The CDR3 length is 13 residues. CDR3 DNA: TGTGCCAGCAGAACACAGGGATACTATGGCTACACCTTC. The encoded protein is CASRTQGYYGYTF.

This clone has only one observation. The chain recombines TRBV9 with TRBJ2-7, with 7 nucleotides matching TRBD2. The germline gives CDR1 SGDLS, CDR2 YYNGEE. The V segment lost 0 bases and the J segment 3 bases; nucleotides outside the gene matches: 6. The CDR3 spans 15 residues. For the CDR3, the DNA is TGTGCCAGCAGCGTAGAACCGGGGGGAATCTACGAGCAGTACTTC. Protein sequence: CASSVEPGGIYEQYF.

The rearrangement links TRBV6-5 to TRBJ1-3; possible D gene TRBD1, 5 bases. This CDR3 spans 14 amino acids. V was cut by 5 bases and J by 2 bases, with 10 bases left in between. Germline CDR1 is MNHEY and CDR2 is SVGAGI. CDR3 DNA sequence: TGTGCCAGCAGTCCCCCGGGGGCTGGAAACACCATATATTTT. It translates to CASSPPGAGNTIYF.